Each of the 6 T cell receptor beta chains below was sequenced from the same sample in a study of OX40 agonist ivuxolimab in advanced cancers. Sequenced by immunoSEQ multiplex PCR; TCRdb stores in-frame clones only, minus some. Counted here are tens of thousands of clones, around 86% occurring once; the ten biggest clones make up 0.24%. The sample was CD4+ or CD8+ T cells sorted from blood, taken in a trial of the OX40 agonist ivuxolimab. These receptors originate from an adult with an advanced solid tumor such as melanoma, head and neck, liver or kidney cancer.

The rearrangement joins TRBV7-6 to TRBJ2-1; TRBD2 is a possible D gene (6 bases). Trimming removed 5 bases at V and 7 bases at J, with 24 bases between. Looked up from germline, CDR1 is SGHVS and CDR2 is FNYEAQ. This CDR3 region has 17 residues. In DNA, the CDR3 is TGTGCCAGCAGCCTCATACCCCCGCCGGAGGGGTTAAATGAGCAGTTCTTC. Translation gives CASSLIPPPEGLNEQFF.

V gene TRBV5-1 combines with J gene TRBJ2-7; 12 positions agree with TRBD2. The CDR3 totals 13 residues. The germline CDR1 and CDR2 sequences are SGHRS and YFSETQ. V lost 5 bases to trimming and J lost 5 bases; unmatched junction nucleotides: 2. CDR3: CASRRLAGDEQYF. CDR3 nucleotides: TGCGCCAGCAGACGACTAGCGGGAGACGAGCAGTACTTC.

The J gene is TRBJ1-1, the V gene TRBV7-2; no clear D gene. The CDR3 extends over 15 amino acids. Germline V lookup: CDR1 SGHTA, CDR2 FQGNSA. Deletions cut 4 bases from V and 11 bases from J, with 23 bases between. The CDR3 spells CASSSHQTREDVAFF. In DNA, the CDR3 is TGTGCCAGCAGCTCGCATCAAACCCGGGAGGACGTCGCTTTCTTT. Together with reference TRBV7-2 and TRBJ1-1, the CDR3 gives the full variable domain: GAGVSQSPSNKVTEKGKDVELRCDPISGHTALYWYRQSLGQGLEFLIYFQGNSAPDKSGLPSDRFSAERTGGSVSTLTIQRTQQEDSAVYLCASSSHQTREDVAFFGQGTRLTVV.

In its sample, this clone was seen once. The chain couples TRBV7-9 to TRBJ2-7; D remains ambiguous. Germline V lookup: CDR1 SEHNR, CDR2 FQNEAQ (reference sequence). The CDR3 consists of 11 residues. Trimming stripped 4 bases from V and 4 bases from J, with 5 bases between. CDR3 coding DNA: TGTGCCAGCAGCTCCTATTACGAGCAGTACTTC. This sequence encodes CASSSYYEQYF.

V is TRBV5-4 and J is TRBJ2-3; 10 bases map to TRBD1. The V gene's germline CDR1 is SGHNT and CDR2 YYREEE (reference sequence). This CDR3 comprises 15 residues. The V and J ends lost 3 bases and 3 bases, in that order; junction bases with no gene match: 4. The CDR3 DNA follows: TGTGCCAGCAGCTGGGACAGGGGCTCGACAGATACGCAGTATTTT. This translates into CASSWDRGSTDTQYF.

The V call is TRBV19, the J call TRBJ1-6; D gene ambiguous. V shed 4 bases and J shed 7 bases, with 8 bases lying between them. CDR1 and CDR2 (germline): LNHDA, SQIVND (reference sequence). CDR3 length: 13 residues. CDR3 sequence: CASSTQLNSPLHF. CDR3 nucleotide sequence: TGTGCCAGTAGTACCCAGCTAAATTCACCCCTCCACTTT. The full variable domain, completed using reference TRBV19 and TRBJ1-6, is DGGITQSPKYLFRKEGQNVTLSCEQNLNHDAMYWYRQDPGQGLRLIYYSQIVNDFQKGDIAEGYSVSREKKESFPLTVTSAQKNPTAFYLCASSTQLNSPLHFGNGTRLTVT.